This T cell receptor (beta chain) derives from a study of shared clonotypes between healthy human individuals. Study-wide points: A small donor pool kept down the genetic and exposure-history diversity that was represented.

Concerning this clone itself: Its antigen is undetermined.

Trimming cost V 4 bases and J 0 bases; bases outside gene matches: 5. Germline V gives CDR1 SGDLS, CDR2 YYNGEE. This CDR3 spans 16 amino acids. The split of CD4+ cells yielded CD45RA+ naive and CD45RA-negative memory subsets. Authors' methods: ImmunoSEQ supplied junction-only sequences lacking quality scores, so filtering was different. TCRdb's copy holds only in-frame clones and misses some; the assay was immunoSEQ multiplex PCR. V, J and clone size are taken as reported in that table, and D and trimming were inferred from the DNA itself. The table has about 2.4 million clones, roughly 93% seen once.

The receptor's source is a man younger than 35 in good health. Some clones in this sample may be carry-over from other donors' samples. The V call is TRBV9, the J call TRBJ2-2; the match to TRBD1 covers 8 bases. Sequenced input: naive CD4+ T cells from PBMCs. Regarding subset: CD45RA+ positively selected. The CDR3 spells CASSPRTGPNTGELFF. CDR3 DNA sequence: TGTGCCAGCAGCCCCCGGACAGGGCCGAACACCGGGGAGCTGTTTTTT.